In this sample, the clone carrying this T cell receptor beta chain turned up a few times. The CDR3 has 17 amino acids. The germline V gene encodes CDR1 LNHNV and CDR2 YYDKDF (reference sequence). The V gene lost 3 bases and the J gene lost 0 bases, with 12 bases spanning the gap. The TCRbeta library was prepared with unique molecular identifiers. From the PCR reads, TCRdb called clonotypes with MiXCR, one entry per CDR3 protein. The table lists 420,000 or so distinct CDR3 sequences, approximately 10% of them singletons. These data belong to a study of T-cell reconstitution after alpha-beta-depleted transplantation in children.

Sequences were derived from PBMCs from the stem cell graft donor, sampled from the stem cell graft. This clonotype originated in a human donor who donated a stem cell graft to a child with acute myeloid leukemia. V usage is TRBV15 and J usage is TRBJ2-6; no clear D. The CDR3 region has the DNA TGTGCCACCAGCAGGGTTGCCACAGCCTCTGGGGCCAACGTCCTGACTTTC. It is translated as CATSRVATASGANVLTF.